Shown below are 31 T cell receptor beta chains from a single sample sequenced in a study of Graves' ophthalmopathy and Graves' hyperthyroidism. RNA transcripts provided the template for amplifying TCR beta CDR3 regions. Following a first-round RT-PCR that used HTBI primers, a second-round multiplex PCR was carried out. TCRdb analysed the multiplex PCR reads with MiXCR anew, one entry per CDR3 protein. This repertoire shows 900,000 to 1,200,000 distinct CDR3 sequences, about 40% found once; its top ten account for 8.5% to 14%. Material: peripheral blood or thyroid tissue (not recorded which). These TCRs come from an adult man with Graves' hyperthyroidism.

The V call is TRBV6-5, the J call TRBJ1-2; 7 nucleotides agree with TRBD1. V lost 4 bases and J lost 4; bases outside the gene matches: 15. Germline lookup yields CDR1 MNHEY and CDR2 SVGAGI. The CDR3 is 17 residues long. CDR3 in DNA: TGTGCCAGCAGTTCGCCCCGGACAGGCCGCACCCTCTATGGCTACACCTTC. This codes for CASSSPRTGRTLYGYTF.

With respect to this clonotype: Here the CDR3 omits its conserved ending phenylalanine or tryptophan, so a read error is the likely source. It is unclear where the CDR3 begins or ends on the DNA, so no DNA is shown, and the CDR3 is as TCRdb lists it. The chain employs TRBV25-1 and TRBJ2-2. The CDR3 is 9 amino acids in total, end residues counted. The V gene's germline CDR1 is MGHDK and CDR2 SYGVNS. The CDR3 loop is CASTGIGGL.

This chain uses TRBV20-1 with TRBJ2-7, with D possibly being TRBD2 (5 bases). The V and J ends lost 0 bases and 3 bases respectively, with 15 bases between them. This CDR3 spans 15 amino acids. Germline loops: CDR1 DFQATT, CDR2 SNEGSKA (reference sequence). The CDR3 region is CSAREPTGRHYEQYF. CDR3 DNA sequence: TGCAGTGCTAGAGAACCGACGGGAAGGCACTACGAGCAGTACTTC.

This clonotype was counted between two and nine times. The rearrangement links TRBV29-1 to TRBJ1-1; TRBD1 matches 7 bases. V was pared by 6 bases and J by 4 bases, with 11 bases of the junction left unmatched. The CDR3 loop spans 14 amino acids. Germline lookup yields CDR1 SQVTM and CDR2 ANQGSEA. The CDR3: CSVAYRGAGTEAFF. Written as DNA, the CDR3 is TGCAGCGTGGCCTACAGGGGCGCCGGCACTGAAGCTTTCTTT. The complete variable domain, with remaining parts taken from reference TRBV29-1 and TRBJ1-1, reads SAVISQKPSRDICQRGTSLTIQCQVDSQVTMMFWYRQQPGQSLTLIATANQGSEATYESGFVIDKFPISRPNLTFSTLTVSNMSPEDSSIYLCSVAYRGAGTEAFFGQGTRLTVV.

This chain joins TRBV12-3 or TRBV12-4 and TRBJ1-2; TRBD1 agrees at 12 bases. The CDR3 length is 15 residues. Losses at the gene ends were 2 bases for V and 8 bases for J; bases not matched to a gene: 6. The CDR3 coding sequence is TGTGCCAGCAGTTTAAGGGACAGGGGGCTGCGGGGCTACACCTTC. As protein: CASSLRDRGLRGYTF.

The CDR3 sequence: CASSGDRGLSPLHF. The CDR3 nucleotides read TGTGCCAGCAGTGGTGACAGGGGGCTGTCACCCCTCCACTTT. The chain has TRBV12-3 or TRBV12-4 and TRBJ1-6; 10 bases line up with TRBD1. This CDR3 has 14 residues. V was clipped by 5 bases and J by 10 bases; unmatched bases: 5.

A remark on this clonotype: A much larger clone differs from this one at a single base, so this may be a read error. The rearrangement joins TRBV4-3 to TRBJ1-2; D ambiguous. V was clipped by 1 base and J by 8 bases, with 23 bases between them. CDR3 length: 17 residues. The germline V gene has CDR1 LGHNA and CDR2 YSLEER. The CDR3 is CASSQGWGGVTEYGYTF. The CDR3, as DNA: TGCGCCAGCAGCCAAGGTTGGGGTGGAGTTACTGAGTACGGCTACACCTTC.

This clonotype was found a few times. This chain uses TRBV20-1 with TRBJ1-2; a weak D match, TRBD1 (6 bases). The V and J ends lost 3 bases and 7 bases respectively, with 18 bases between them. The CDR3 sequence is 14 residues long. CDR1 is DFQATT and CDR2 is SNEGSKA in the germline V gene (reference sequence). CDR3 protein: CSASLGRGAGGYTF. CDR3 DNA sequence: TGCAGTGCTAGTTTGGGCAGGGGAGCTGGTGGCTACACCTTC.

This clonotype appeared many times. CDR3 sequence reads: CASSLPAGGPEETQYF. As DNA, the CDR3 is TGCGCCAGCAGCTTGCCAGCGGGAGGGCCGGAAGAGACCCAGTACTTC. The J gene is TRBJ2-5, the V gene TRBV5-1; TRBD2 matches at 10 bases. CDR3 size: 16 residues. V dropped 1 base and J dropped 3; count of bases not matched to a gene: 6. Germline CDR1 and CDR2: SGHRS and YFSETQ.

This chain uses TRBV7-9 with TRBJ1-6; weak D call: TRBD1 (6 bases). Trimming pared 2 bases from V and 8 bases from J, leaving 13 bases between. Germline CDR1 is SEHNR and CDR2 is FQNEAQ (reference sequence). The CDR3 runs to 15 residues. In nucleotides, the CDR3 is TGTGCCAGCAGCTTATCCACAGGGTTGCATTCACCCCTCCACTTT. Encoded protein: CASSLSTGLHSPLHF.

This clonotype came up many times. The germline gene is not matched at one end of the junction; a read error may be the cause. The chain uses TRBV5-1 and TRBJ2-7; D is perhaps TRBD1 (9 bases). The CDR3 runs to 15 residues. Germline assignment: CDR1 SGHRS and CDR2 YFSETQ. The CDR3 sequence is CASSLAGQGSYEQYF. In nucleotides, the CDR3 is TGTGCCAGCAGTTTAGCGGGACAGGGCTCCTACGAGCAGTACTTC.

The rearrangement joins TRBV7-9 to TRBJ2-5; D possibly matches TRBD1 or TRBD2 (6 bases each). The CDR3 totals 13 residues. Germline V gives CDR1 SEHNR, CDR2 FQNEAQ (reference sequence). Trimming took 1 base from V and 9 from J, leaving 12 bases between them. The CDR3 sequence: CASSLEGGQPQYF. CDR3 in DNA: TGTGCCAGCAGCTTAGAGGGGGGTCAGCCCCAGTACTTC.

This clonotype was observed many times. The CDR3 DNA reads TGTGCCACCAGCAGAGTTTCGGCCCAGGCTTCCTACGAGCAGTACTTC. Protein: CATSRVSAQASYEQYF. The chain combines TRBV15 with TRBJ2-7; D gene uncertain. Deletions cut 1 base from V and 1 base from J, with 14 bases between. The germline V gene has CDR1 LNHNV and CDR2 YYDKDF (reference sequence). The length of the CDR3 is 16 residues.

This chain uses TRBV5-8 with TRBJ2-5; TRBD1 matches 7 bases. V was pared by 0 bases and J by 5 bases, with 7 bases of the junction left unmatched. Germline V gene data show CDR1 as SGHTS and CDR2 as YDEGEE. The CDR3 totals 15 residues. Written as DNA, the CDR3 is TGTGCCAGCAGCTTGGGGAAACAGGGGCGGGAGACCCAGTACTTC. Its translation: CASSLGKQGRETQYF.

This clonotype occurred many times. J is TRBJ2-7 and V is TRBV5-1, with D tentatively TRBD2 (5 bases). V was cut by 0 bases and J by 0 bases, with 13 bases left in between. The length of the CDR3 is 16 residues. The germline V gene encodes CDR1 SGHRS and CDR2 YFSETQ. The CDR3 loop is CASSLVEGRGSYEQYF. In DNA form, the CDR3 reads TGCGCCAGCAGCTTGGTTGAGGGTCGGGGCTCCTACGAGCAGTACTTC.

At least ten counts were recorded for this clonotype. The J gene is TRBJ1-1, the V gene TRBV5-1, with TRBD1 matching over 10 bases. Germline CDR1 is SGHRS and CDR2 is YFSETQ. CDR3 length: 15 amino acids. J gave up 5 bases and V 5 bases, and 9 bases lay outside the gene matches. The CDR3 loop reads CASRQGQGGKTEAFF. The CDR3 DNA follows: TGCGCCAGCAGGCAAGGACAGGGGGGGAAAACTGAAGCTTTCTTT.

This chain links TRBV7-9 with TRBJ1-1, with 8 bases identical to TRBD1. The germline V gene encodes CDR1 SEHNR and CDR2 FQNEAQ (reference sequence). J gave up 0 bases and V 3 bases, and 6 bases lay outside the gene matches. The CDR3 spans 16 residues. The chain's CDR3 is CASSFREDRVNTEAFF. For the CDR3, the DNA is TGTGCCAGCAGCTTCAGGGAGGACAGGGTGAACACTGAAGCTTTCTTT. Filled out from reference TRBV7-9 and TRBJ1-1, the complete variable domain reads DTGVSQNPRHKITKRGQNVTFRCDPISEHNRLYWYRQTLGQGPEFLTYFQNEAQLEKSRLLSDRFSAERPKGSFSTLEIQRTEQGDSAMYLCASSFREDRVNTEAFFGQGTRLTVV.

This clonotype came up many times. The J gene is TRBJ1-6, the V gene TRBV20-1; D remains unclear. V was cut by 0 bases and J by 5 bases, with 8 bases left in between. This CDR3 comprises 14 residues. Per germline, CDR1 DFQATT and CDR2 SNEGSKA (reference sequence). The CDR3 region is CSARDMLDNSPLHF. As DNA, the CDR3 is TGCAGTGCTAGAGATATGTTAGATAATTCACCCCTCCACTTT.

The V and J genes are TRBV10-3 and TRBJ2-5; 12 nucleotides align to TRBD2. Losses at the gene ends were 4 bases for V and 5 bases for J; bases not matched to a gene: 8. This CDR3 contains 16 residues. Germline assignment: CDR1 ENHRY and CDR2 SYGVKD. CDR3 residues: CAISVGLAGWGETQYF. In DNA form, the CDR3 reads TGTGCCATCAGTGTCGGACTAGCGGGATGGGGGGAGACCCAGTACTTC.

This clonotype turned up a few times. CDR3 nucleotide sequence: TGTGCCAGCAGCCCCCCGGGTCCTGCTGACACCGGGGAGCTGTTTTTT. Its protein product is CASSPPGPADTGELFF. The rearrangement joins TRBV14 to TRBJ2-2; D is ambiguous. Germline CDR1 SGHDN, CDR2 FVKESK. The CDR3 spans 16 residues. V lost 4 bases and J lost 3, with 15 bases in between.

This clonotype was observed at least ten times. The V call is TRBV7-9, the J call TRBJ2-5, with D unclear. Trimming stripped 4 bases from V and 5 bases from J, with 20 bases between. Germline CDR1 SEHNR, CDR2 FQNEAQ (reference sequence). This CDR3 contains 16 residues. CDR3 nucleotides: TGTGCCAGCAGCTATCTACCGGGCCGTGGCAGGGAGACCCAGTACTTC. Amino acids: CASSYLPGRGRETQYF.

The genes are TRBV28 and TRBJ1-6; TRBD1 is a possible D gene (6 bases). CDR1 and CDR2 from the germline V gene are MDHEN and SYDVKM. This CDR3 has 13 amino acids. V lost 11 bases, J lost 5 bases, and 13 bases lay in between. As DNA, the CDR3 is TGTGCCGTCGGCAGGGGTGATAATTCACCCCTCCACTTT. It codes for CAVGRGDNSPLHF.

This clonotype turned up a few times. V and J are TRBV19 and TRBJ1-5; D may be TRBD1 (5 bases). V was pared by 9 bases and J by 4 bases, with 19 bases between. The length of the CDR3 is 15 residues. The germline V gene encodes CDR1 LNHDA and CDR2 SQIVND (reference sequence). CDR3 in amino acids: CARRLTRGVNQPQHF. DNA of the CDR3: TGTGCCAGGAGACTGACCCGAGGGGTGAATCAGCCCCAGCATTTT.

Points on this clonotype: Being one base from a much bigger clone, this may be a read error. The V call is TRBV7-9, the J call TRBJ2-7; D is possibly TRBD1 or TRBD2 (5 bases each). Germline CDR1 is SEHNR and CDR2 is FQNEAQ (reference sequence). The CDR3 extends over 15 amino acids. The V gene lost 4 bases and the J gene lost 2 bases, with 15 bases spanning the gap. The CDR3 coding sequence is TGTGCCAGCAGCTCCGGGACGGAGAATACCTACGAGCAGTACTTC. Translation gives CASSSGTENTYEQYF.

V is TRBV25-1 and J is TRBJ1-2; D not certain. Per germline, CDR1 MGHDK and CDR2 SYGVNS. The CDR3 contains 18 residues. V shed 5 bases and J shed 1 base, with 23 bases lying between them. The CDR3 DNA is TGTGCCAGCAGTCCCTGGGAGTACTCGCCTAGTGTTAACTATGGCTACACCTTC. Amino acid sequence: CASSPWEYSPSVNYGYTF.

In this sample, this clonotype turned up many times. The chain combines TRBV6-5 with TRBJ1-2, with unresolved D. Germline V gives CDR1 MNHEY, CDR2 SVGAGI. V shed 5 bases and J shed 4 bases, with 11 bases lying between them. This CDR3 region has 13 residues. The CDR3 nucleotides read TGTGCCAGCAGTCCCTACACAGTCTATGGCTACACCTTC. Its translation: CASSPYTVYGYTF.

As regards this clonotype: A single base separates this from a much larger clone, so it may be a read error. The CDR3 loop reads CSVPLGETQYF. As DNA, the CDR3 is TGCAGTGTCCCACTTGGGGAGACCCAGTACTTC. V and J are TRBV20-1 and TRBJ2-5; D is ambiguous. Trimming stripped 7 bases from V and 5 bases from J, with 11 bases between. CDR1 DFQATT and CDR2 SNEGSKA come from the germline V gene (reference sequence). CDR3 size: 11 residues.

This clonotype was detected a few times. A junction end diverges from the germline sequence, so it may reflect a read error. This chain links TRBV10-2 with TRBJ2-7; the match to TRBD1 covers 10 bases. Germline V CDR1 and CDR2: WSHSY, SAAADI. This CDR3 has 13 amino acids. In DNA form, the CDR3 reads TGTACCAGCCGGGACAGGGGAACCTACGAGCAGTACTTC. The encoded protein is CTSRDRGTYEQYF.

This clonotype occurred many times. The chain is built from TRBV2 and TRBJ1-5; tentatively, D is TRBD1 (5 bases). This CDR3 has 14 residues. Trimming pared 7 bases from V and 6 bases from J, leaving 16 bases between. CDR1 is SNHLY, CDR2 FYNNEI, per germline. The CDR3 region is CASTDYRGGQPQHF. DNA of the CDR3: TGTGCCAGCACTGACTATCGGGGCGGTCAGCCCCAGCATTTT.

This clonotype turned up a few times. This sequence joins TRBV2 and TRBJ1-1, with D possibly being TRBD1 (5 bases). The CDR3 has 15 residues. Germline V gene sequence: CDR1 SNHLY, CDR2 FYNNEI. Trimming took off 8 bases at V and 6 bases at J, with 22 bases between the two ends. As DNA, the CDR3 is TGTGCCAGCGGGGTGGCCCTCCGGGGCATAGCTGAAGCTTTCTTT. Amino acid sequence: CASGVALRGIAEAFF. Full variable domain (remainder filled in from reference TRBV2 and TRBJ1-1): EPEVTQTPSHQVTQMGQEVILRCVPISNHLYFYWYRQILGQKVEFLVSFYNNEISEKSEIFDDQFSVERPDGSNFTLKIRSTKLEDSAMYFCASGVALRGIAEAFFGQGTRLTVV.

Of note for this clonotype: An end of the junction differs from the germline gene, which may be a read error. This rearrangement joins TRBV6-6 to TRBJ2-7; D might be TRBD2 (7 bases). This CDR3 comprises 13 residues. CDR1 and CDR2 from the germline V gene are MNHNY and SVGAGI (reference sequence). The CDR3 bases are TGTGCCAGCAGTGAAGTTGGGGGGGGCGAGCACTACTTC. Translation: CASSEVGGGEHYF.